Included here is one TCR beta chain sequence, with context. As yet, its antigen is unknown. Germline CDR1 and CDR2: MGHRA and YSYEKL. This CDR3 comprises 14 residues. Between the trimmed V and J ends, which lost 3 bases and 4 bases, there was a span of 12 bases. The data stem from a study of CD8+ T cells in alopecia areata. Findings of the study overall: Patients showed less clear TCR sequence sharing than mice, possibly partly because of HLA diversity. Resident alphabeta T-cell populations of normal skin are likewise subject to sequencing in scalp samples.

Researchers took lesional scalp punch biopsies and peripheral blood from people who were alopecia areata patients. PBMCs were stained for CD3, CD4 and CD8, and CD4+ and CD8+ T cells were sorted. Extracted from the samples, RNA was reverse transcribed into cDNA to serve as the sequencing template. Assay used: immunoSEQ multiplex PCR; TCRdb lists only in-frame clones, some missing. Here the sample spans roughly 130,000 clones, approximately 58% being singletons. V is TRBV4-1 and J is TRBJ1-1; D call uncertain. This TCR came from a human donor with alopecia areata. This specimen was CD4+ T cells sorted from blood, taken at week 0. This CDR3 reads CASSHPGLLTEAFF. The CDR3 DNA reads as TGCGCCAGCAGCCACCCCGGACTGCTCACTGAAGCTTTCTTT.